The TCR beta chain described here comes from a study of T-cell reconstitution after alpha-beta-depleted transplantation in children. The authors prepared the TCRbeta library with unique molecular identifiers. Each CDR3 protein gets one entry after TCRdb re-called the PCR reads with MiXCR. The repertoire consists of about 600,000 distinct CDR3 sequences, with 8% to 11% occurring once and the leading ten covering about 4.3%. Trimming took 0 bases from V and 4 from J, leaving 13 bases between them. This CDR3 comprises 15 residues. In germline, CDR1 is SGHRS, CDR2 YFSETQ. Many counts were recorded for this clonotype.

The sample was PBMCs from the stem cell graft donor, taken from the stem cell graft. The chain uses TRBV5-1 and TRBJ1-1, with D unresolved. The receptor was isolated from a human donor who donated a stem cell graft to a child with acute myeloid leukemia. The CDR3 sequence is CASSLEAQVATEAFF. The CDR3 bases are TGCGCCAGCAGCTTGGAGGCCCAGGTTGCCACTGAAGCTTTCTTT.